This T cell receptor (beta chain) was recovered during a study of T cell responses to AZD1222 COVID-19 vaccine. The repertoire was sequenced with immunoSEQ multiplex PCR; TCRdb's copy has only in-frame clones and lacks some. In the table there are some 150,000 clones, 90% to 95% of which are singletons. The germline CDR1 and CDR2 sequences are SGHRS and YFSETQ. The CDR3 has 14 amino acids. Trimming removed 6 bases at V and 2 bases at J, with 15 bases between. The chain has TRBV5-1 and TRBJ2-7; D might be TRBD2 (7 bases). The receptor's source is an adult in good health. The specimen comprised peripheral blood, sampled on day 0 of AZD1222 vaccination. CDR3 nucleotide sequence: TGCGCCAGCAATGGGGGGGCTAGGGCCTACGAGCAGTACTTC. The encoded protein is CASNGGARAYEQYF.